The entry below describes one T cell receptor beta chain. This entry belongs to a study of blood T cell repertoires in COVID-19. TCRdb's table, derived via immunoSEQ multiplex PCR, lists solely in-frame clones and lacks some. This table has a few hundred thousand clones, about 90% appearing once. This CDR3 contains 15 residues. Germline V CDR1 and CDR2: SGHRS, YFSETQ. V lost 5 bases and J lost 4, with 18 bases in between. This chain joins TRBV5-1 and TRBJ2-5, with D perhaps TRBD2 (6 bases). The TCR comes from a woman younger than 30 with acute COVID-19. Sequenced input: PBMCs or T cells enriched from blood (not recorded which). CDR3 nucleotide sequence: TGCGCCAGCAGGACCCAAGTCGGAGGGAGAGAGACCCAGTACTTC. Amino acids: CASRTQVGGRETQYF.